The clone carrying this T cell receptor beta chain occurred a few times. Its antigen remains unidentified. The data originate from a study of T-cell memory formation after mild COVID-19. Points from the study as a whole: Later expanders leaned toward CD4+, whereas clones contracting from day 15 to 85 were balanced CD4/CD8.

TCRdb re-derived calls from the 5' RACE reads in MiXCR, one entry per CDR3 protein. Found here are 300,000 to 350,000 distinct CDR3 sequences, roughly an eighth of them singletons; the top ten hold 21%. Trimming shortened V by 6 bases and J by 10 bases, and 19 bases separated the two germline ends. The CDR3 extends over 14 amino acids. Germline CDR1 KGHSH, CDR2 LQKENI. What was sequenced was PBMCs or a T cell subset sorted from them (not recorded which). The chain carries TRBV18 and TRBJ2-1; D uncertain. The sequence was obtained from a man aged 18 to 30 who had mild COVID-19 (a few samples of this study predate the infection). Cell type and time point are not known. Here the CDR3 reads CASSPFDTFREQFF. The CDR3 bases are TGTGCCAGCTCCCCGTTTGACACTTTTCGGGAGCAGTTCTTC.